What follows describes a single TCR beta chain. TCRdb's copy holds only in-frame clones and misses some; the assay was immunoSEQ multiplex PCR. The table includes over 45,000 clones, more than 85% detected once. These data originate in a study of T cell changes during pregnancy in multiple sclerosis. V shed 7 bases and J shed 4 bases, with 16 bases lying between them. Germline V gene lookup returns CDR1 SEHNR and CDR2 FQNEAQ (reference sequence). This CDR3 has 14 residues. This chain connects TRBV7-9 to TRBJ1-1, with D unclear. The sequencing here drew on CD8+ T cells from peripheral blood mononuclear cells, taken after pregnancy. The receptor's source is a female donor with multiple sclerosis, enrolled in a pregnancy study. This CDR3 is CASINLAEGTEAFF. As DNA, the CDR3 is TGTGCCAGCATCAACCTGGCCGAGGGCACTGAAGCTTTCTTT. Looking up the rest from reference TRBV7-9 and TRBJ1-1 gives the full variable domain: DTGVSQNPRHKITKRGQNVTFRCDPISEHNRLYWYRQTLGQGPEFLTYFQNEAQLEKSRLLSDRFSAERPKGSFSTLEIQRTEQGDSAMYLCASINLAEGTEAFFGQGTRLTVV.